Included here is one TCR beta chain sequence, with context. TCRdb's copy holds only in-frame clones and misses some; the assay was immunoSEQ multiplex PCR. The repertoire holds 500,000 to 550,000 clones, with roughly 74% as singletons. The sample originates from a study of shared T cell receptors in the human thymus. The length of the CDR3 is 15 residues. Germline values: CDR1 PRHDT, CDR2 FYEKMQ (reference sequence). V dropped 5 bases and J dropped 6 bases, with 19 bases sitting between them. The data also belong to a second study, concerning human thymus T cells. That source reports: Donation was from healthy Finnish infants who were having corrective surgery that addressed congenital heart defects. During corrective heart surgery, resections were taken, and the thymus tissue came from them.

V usage is TRBV13 and J usage is TRBJ1-2; D is possibly TRBD1 (6 bases). The specimen was thymocytes. The sequence derives from a boy younger than two with a congenital heart defect. This chain's CDR3 is CASSPHPRGGHGYTF. Here the CDR3 DNA reads TGTGCCAGCAGCCCCCACCCTCGGGGGGGGCATGGCTACACCTTC.